This TCR beta chain comes out of a study of vaccination and CD4 T cells after COVID-19. Study information: Post-COVID draws followed diagnosis by a median roughly 99 days (range 35 to 161). A CEFX pool, an HIV-1 Nef pool, or no peptide went to control cultures.

Notes on this clonotype: Antigen specificity is unknown.

Treatment defined: roughly 10-day PBMC culture with coronavirus spike peptide pools or control peptides (ViraFEST assay). Scientists ran DNA taken from cultured CD4+ T cells through the Oncomine TCR Beta short-read assay for sequencing. It was from cultured CD4+ T cells that genomic DNA was extracted. Via MiXCR, TCRdb re-called the PCR reads, giving one row per CDR3 protein. The data contain approximately 15,000 distinct CDR3 sequences, roughly 61% of them seen just once; the ten biggest clones take up about 10%. Germline lookup yields CDR1 SGHTA and CDR2 FQGTGA. V shed 5 bases and J shed 0 bases, with 12 bases lying between them. CDR3 length: 15 residues.

The TCR originated in a human donor who had recovered from COVID-19. The chain combines TRBV7-3 with TRBJ2-3; D perhaps matches TRBD2 (6 bases). The sequenced material came from CD4+ T cells from blood, cultured in vitro. In DNA, the CDR3 is TGTGCCAGCAGCCCCCGGGGGTCTAGCACAGATACGCAGTATTTT. Translation gives CASSPRGSSTDTQYF.